The clone carrying this T cell receptor beta chain has just one count. Its antigen is currently unknown. The assay was immunoSEQ multiplex PCR, and TCRdb's table has in-frame clones only and misses some. The top ten clones hold 40% to 55% of a sample with roughly 100,000 clones, roughly nine tenths of them seen once. Second-dose intervals of approximately 4 or approximately 12 weeks were pooled. The sample belongs to a study of T cell responses to AZD1222 COVID-19 vaccine. The germline gives CDR1 LGHNT, CDR2 FRNRAP. V lost 1 base to trimming and J lost 5 bases, with 9 bases between them. CDR3 size: 14 residues. Findings and limits, study-wide: Donors in the cohort were predominantly white British and more often female, and clonal diversity was possibly underestimated. The repertoires were collected only after the peak T cell response.

The receptor was isolated from an adult who received the AZD1222 COVID-19 vaccine. The sample in question was peripheral blood, obtained 28 days after the second AZD1222 dose. V and J are TRBV12-5 and TRBJ2-1, with D possibly matching TRBD1 (6 bases). CDR3 sequence: CASGLGQVNNEQFF. DNA for the CDR3: TGTGCTAGTGGTTTGGGACAGGTAAACAATGAGCAGTTCTTC.